Below are 19 T cell receptor beta chains sequenced from a single sample in a study of blood T cell repertoires in COVID-19. Produced via immunoSEQ multiplex PCR; TCRdb's table is partial and in-frame only. The sample carries about 300,000 clones, roughly nine tenths recorded once. Sequences were obtained from peripheral blood. These TCRs come from a man aged 18 to 35 with active or convalescent COVID-19.

This rearrangement joins TRBV3-1 (or the pseudogene TRBV3-2) to TRBJ2-1; TRBD2 aligns across 10 bases. The trim removed 0 bases at V and 4 bases at J, leaving 12 bases unmatched. Looked up from germline, CDR1 is LGHDT and CDR2 is YNNKEL (reference sequence). CDR3 length equals 19 residues. The CDR3 loop is CASSQERDFTSGEYNEQFF. CDR3 DNA sequence: TGTGCCAGCAGCCAAGAAAGGGACTTTACTAGCGGGGAGTACAATGAGCAGTTCTTC.

This sequence joins TRBV25-1 and TRBJ2-7; 11 bases fit TRBD2. CDR3 length: 14 residues. Per the germline V gene, CDR1 is MGHDK and CDR2 is SYGVNS. Trimming took 7 bases from V and 5 from J; bases not matched to a gene: 7. The CDR3 loop is CASTSSGGYDEQYF. For the CDR3, the DNA is TGTGCCAGCACCTCTAGCGGGGGGTACGACGAGCAGTACTTC.

This chain uses TRBV7-9 with TRBJ1-6; no reliable D call. The CDR3 is 12 residues long. V lost 4 bases, J lost 10 bases, and 8 bases lay in between. The germline gives CDR1 SEHNR, CDR2 FQNEAQ (reference sequence). The CDR3 loop is CASSSGRSPLHF. The CDR3 coding sequence is TGTGCCAGCAGCTCCGGGAGGTCACCCCTCCACTTT.

The V and J genes are TRBV7-8 and TRBJ1-6, with 10 bases lining up with TRBD1. CDR3 length: 15 residues. Germline CDR1 reads SGHVS; CDR2 reads FQNEAQ. The V and J ends lost 5 bases and 6 bases, in that order; junction bases with no gene match: 4. The CDR3 sequence: CASSPGTGANSPLHF. CDR3 bases: TGTGCCAGCAGCCCCGGGACAGGGGCTAATTCACCCCTCCACTTT.

V is TRBV28 and J is TRBJ2-5, with D possibly matching TRBD1 (6 bases). CDR1 is MDHEN and CDR2 is SYDVKM in the germline V gene. Trimming removed 1 base at V and 5 bases at J, with 8 bases between. The CDR3 is 13 amino acids. In DNA, the CDR3 is TGTGCCAGCAGTTTATTCAGGGGTGAGACCCAGTACTTC. As protein: CASSLFRGETQYF.

This sequence joins TRBV5-1 and TRBJ2-3; 10 bases match TRBD2. CDR3 size: 16 residues. J lost 2 bases, V lost 7 bases, and 10 bases had no gene match. Germline V gene lookup returns CDR1 SGHRS and CDR2 YFSETQ. CDR3 nucleotide sequence: TGCGCCAGCCCATCACTAGCGGGACGCTTCACAGATACGCAGTATTTT. Translating gives CASPSLAGRFTDTQYF. The full variable domain, its missing parts supplied by reference TRBV5-1 and TRBJ2-3, is KAGVTQTPRYLIKTRGQQVTLSCSPISGHRSVSWYQQTPGQGLQFLFEYFSETQRNKGNFPGRFSGRQFSNSRSEMNVSTLELGDSALYLCASPSLAGRFTDTQYFGPGTRLTVL.

The chain has TRBV27 and TRBJ2-7, with 9 bases that match TRBD1. CDR3 length: 16 amino acids. The V gene's germline CDR1 is MNHEY and CDR2 SMNVEV (reference sequence). The V segment lost 3 bases and the J segment 3 bases; nucleotides outside the gene matches: 9. CDR3 loop: CASSFHGTGRFYEQYF. The CDR3 nucleotides are TGTGCCAGCAGTTTTCACGGGACAGGGAGGTTCTACGAGCAGTACTTC.

V is TRBV19 and J is TRBJ1-1, with 10 positions matching TRBD1. Germline lookup yields CDR1 LNHDA and CDR2 SQIVND (reference sequence). The V and J ends lost 5 bases and 3 bases, in that order; junction bases with no gene match: 9. The CDR3 spans 16 residues. CDR3 sequence (DNA): TGTGCCAGTAGTTTTGCGACAGGGGGCTCTGACACTGAAGCTTTCTTT. Protein sequence: CASSFATGGSDTEAFF.

This clone has a single count. The chain has TRBV7-9 and TRBJ1-4, with D possibly being TRBD1 (5 bases). The CDR3 covers 17 residues. Germline CDR1 reads SEHNR; CDR2 reads FQNEAQ (reference sequence). V lost 4 bases and J 3 bases, leaving 18 bases between the germline ends. CDR3: CASSSRVSTDANEKLFF. The CDR3 DNA is TGTGCCAGCAGCTCCCGCGTGTCGACAGACGCTAATGAAAAACTGTTTTTT. The full variable domain, in which reference TRBV7-9 and TRBJ1-4 provide the parts outside the CDR3, is DTGVSQNPRHKITKRGQNVTFRCDPISEHNRLYWYRQTLGQGPEFLTYFQNEAQLEKSRLLSDRFSAERPKGSFSTLEIQRTEQGDSAMYLCASSSRVSTDANEKLFFGSGTQLSVL.

The gene calls are TRBV28 and TRBJ2-3; 8 bases line up with TRBD2. From germline, CDR1 is MDHEN and CDR2 SYDVKM. There are 14 residues in the CDR3. V was clipped by 6 bases and J by 4 bases; unmatched bases: 6. CDR3 coding DNA: TGTGCCAGCAGCCCTCCGGGACTAGCAGATACGCAGTATTTT. The encoded protein is CASSPPGLADTQYF.

This clone has only one observation. The chain carries TRBV11-2 and TRBJ2-1; 7 bases agree with TRBD1. Trimming cost V 7 bases and J 8 bases; bases outside gene matches: 11. Germline V gene sequence: CDR1 SGHAT, CDR2 FQNNGV. This CDR3 contains 14 residues. Here the CDR3 reads CASTTDRRGDEQFF. In DNA, the CDR3 is TGTGCCAGCACAACGGACAGGAGAGGGGATGAGCAGTTCTTC.

The rearrangement uses TRBV7-6 and TRBJ1-2; a weak D match, TRBD1 (5 bases). Trimming pared 0 bases from V and 7 bases from J, leaving 12 bases between. This CDR3 contains 14 residues. Germline lookup yields CDR1 SGHVS and CDR2 FNYEAQ. CDR3: CASSLAREGVGYTF. The CDR3, as DNA: TGTGCCAGCAGCTTAGCGCGTGAAGGGGTTGGCTACACCTTC.

This clone was seen a few times. This chain joins TRBV11-2 and TRBJ1-2; TRBD1 matches 9 bases. Germline V CDR1 and CDR2: SGHAT, FQNNGV. J lost 3 bases, V lost 4 bases, and 9 bases had no gene match. The CDR3 is 16 amino acids. The CDR3 loop is CASSSEGGQGDYGYTF. DNA of the CDR3: TGTGCCAGCAGCTCAGAGGGGGGACAGGGCGACTATGGCTACACCTTC.

The chain is built from TRBV3-1 (or the pseudogene TRBV3-2) and TRBJ2-3; 9 bases fit TRBD2. The CDR3 extends over 17 amino acids. After removal of 3 bases from V and 0 bases from J, the junction contained 7 bases not matched to a gene. Germline CDR1 and CDR2: LGHDT and YNNKEL (reference sequence). The CDR3 reads CASSQSSGDPSTDTQYF. The CDR3 coding sequence is TGTGCCAGCAGCCAGTCTAGCGGGGACCCTAGCACAGATACGCAGTATTTT.

This clone appeared once. The chain has TRBV5-4 and TRBJ2-5; D perhaps matches TRBD2 (6 bases). Germline loops: CDR1 SGHNT, CDR2 YYREEE (reference sequence). The CDR3 runs to 15 residues. The V and J ends lost 1 base and 1 base respectively, with 11 bases between them. The CDR3 here is CASSLPGLRQETQYF. CDR3 coding DNA: TGTGCCAGCAGCTTGCCGGGACTCCGCCAAGAGACCCAGTACTTC.

This chain joins TRBV25-1 and TRBJ1-5; maybe TRBD1 (5 bases). This CDR3 region has 17 residues. Germline values: CDR1 MGHDK, CDR2 SYGVNS. Between the trimmed V and J ends, which lost 3 bases and 0 bases, there was a span of 15 bases. CDR3 coding DNA: TGTGCCAGCAGTGATTCAGGGTTTCCCTTTAGCAATCAGCCCCAGCATTTT. Its protein product is CASSDSGFPFSNQPQHF.

The chain links TRBV5-1 to TRBJ2-2, with D maybe TRBD2 (6 bases). The CDR3 sequence is 16 residues long. Germline V gene data show CDR1 as SGHRS and CDR2 as YFSETQ. Trimming took off 0 bases at V and 0 bases at J, with 9 bases between the two ends. The CDR3 nucleotides read TGCGCCAGCAGCTTGGGTACGGGGGCGAACACCGGGGAGCTGTTTTTT. It translates to CASSLGTGANTGELFF.

This chain uses TRBV6-6 with TRBJ1-1; D call uncertain. The V end lost 0 bases, the J end lost 1 base, and 9 bases lay between the germline ends. CDR1 MNHNY and CDR2 SVGAGI come from the germline V gene (reference sequence). The CDR3 sequence is 15 residues long. This chain's CDR3 is CASSYSRSENTEAFF. Written as DNA, the CDR3 is TGTGCCAGCAGTTACTCGAGGAGTGAGAACACTGAAGCTTTCTTT.

V is TRBV19 and J is TRBJ1-1; weak D call: TRBD1 (6 bases). In germline, CDR1 is LNHDA, CDR2 SQIVND (reference sequence). V lost 4 bases, J lost 8 bases, and 20 bases lay in between. The CDR3 is 15 amino acids. The CDR3 sequence is CASSRDRRSYPEAFF. The CDR3 nucleotides read TGTGCCAGTAGTAGAGACAGGCGATCTTACCCCGAAGCTTTCTTT.